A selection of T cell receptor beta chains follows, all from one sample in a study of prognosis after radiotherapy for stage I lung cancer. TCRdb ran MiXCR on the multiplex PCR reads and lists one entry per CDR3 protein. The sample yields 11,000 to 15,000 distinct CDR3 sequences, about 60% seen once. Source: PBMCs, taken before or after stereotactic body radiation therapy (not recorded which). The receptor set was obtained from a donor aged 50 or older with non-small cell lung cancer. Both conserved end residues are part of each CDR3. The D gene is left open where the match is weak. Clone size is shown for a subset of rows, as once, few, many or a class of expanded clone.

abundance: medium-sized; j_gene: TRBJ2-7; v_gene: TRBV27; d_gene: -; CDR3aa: CASRPGFSSYEQYF; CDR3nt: TGTGCCAGCAGACCAGGGTTTTCGTCCTACGAGCAGTACTTC
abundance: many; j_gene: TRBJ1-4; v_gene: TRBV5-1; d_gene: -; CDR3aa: CASSLDPQKNEKLFF; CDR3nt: TGCGCCAGCAGCTTAGACCCACAAAAGAATGAAAAACTGTTTTTT
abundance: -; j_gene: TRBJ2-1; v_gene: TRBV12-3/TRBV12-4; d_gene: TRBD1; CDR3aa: CAGSHPYGTGDDEQFF; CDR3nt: TGTGCCGGCAGCCACCCCTATGGGACAGGGGACGATGAGCAGTTCTTC
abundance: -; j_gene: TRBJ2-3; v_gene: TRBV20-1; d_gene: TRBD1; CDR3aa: CSARGGTGGITDTQYF; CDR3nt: TGCAGTGCTAGGGGTGGGACAGGGGGCATTACAGATACGCAGTATTTT
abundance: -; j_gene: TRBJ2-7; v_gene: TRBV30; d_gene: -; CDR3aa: CACSKFDVEQYF; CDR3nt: TGTGCCTGTAGTAAGTTCGACGTAGAGCAGTACTTC
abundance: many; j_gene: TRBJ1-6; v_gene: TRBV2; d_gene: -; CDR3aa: CASSETGRGSPLHF; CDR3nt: TGTGCCAGCAGTGAAACAGGGAGAGGTTCACCCCTCCACTTT
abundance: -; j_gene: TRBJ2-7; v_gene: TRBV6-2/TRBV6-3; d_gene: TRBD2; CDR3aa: CASSDRAGADSYEHYF; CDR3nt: TGTGCCAGCAGTGACCGAGCGGGAGCGGACTCCTACGAGCATTACTTC
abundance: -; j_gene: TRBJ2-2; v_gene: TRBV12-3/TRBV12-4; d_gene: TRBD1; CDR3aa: CSSDRGGSGELFF; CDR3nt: TGTTCCAGCGACAGGGGTGGAAGCGGGGAGCTGTTTTTT
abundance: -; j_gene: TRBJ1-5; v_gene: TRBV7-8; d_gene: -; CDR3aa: CASIRDTGRSNQPQHF; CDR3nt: TGTGCCAGCATAAGGGATACTGGGCGTAGCAATCAGCCCCAGCATTTT
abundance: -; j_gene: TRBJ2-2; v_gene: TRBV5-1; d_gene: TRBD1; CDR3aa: CASSARDRGTGELFF; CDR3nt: TGCGCCAGCAGCGCCCGGGACAGGGGAACCGGGGAGCTGTTTTTT
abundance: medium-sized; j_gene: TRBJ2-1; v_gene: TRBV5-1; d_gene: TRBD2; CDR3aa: CASSLGTSGEYNEQFF; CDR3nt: TGCGCCAGCAGCTTGGGGACTAGCGGAGAGTACAATGAGCAGTTCTTC
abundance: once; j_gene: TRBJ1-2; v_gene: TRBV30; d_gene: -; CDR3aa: CACKATGQKGYTF; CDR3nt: TGTGCCTGTAAAGCAACAGGGCAGAAAGGCTACACCTTC
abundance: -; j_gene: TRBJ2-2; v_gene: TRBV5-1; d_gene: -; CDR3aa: CASSSEVGLGELFF; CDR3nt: TGCGCCAGCAGCTCGGAGGTGGGTCTCGGGGAGCTGTTTTTT
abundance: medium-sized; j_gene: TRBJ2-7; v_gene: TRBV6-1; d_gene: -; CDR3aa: CASKRGGQSSYEQYF; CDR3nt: TGTGCCAGCAAAAGAGGAGGACAGAGCTCCTACGAGCAGTACTTC
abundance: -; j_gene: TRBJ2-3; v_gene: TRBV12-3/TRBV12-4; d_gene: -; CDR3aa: CASSYDSGTDTQYF; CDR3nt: TGTGCCAGCAGTTATGACAGTGGGACAGATACGCAGTATTTT
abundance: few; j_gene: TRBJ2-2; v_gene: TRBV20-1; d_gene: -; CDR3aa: CSARGGGTDTGELFF; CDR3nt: TGCAGTGCTAGAGGGGGAGGGACAGACACCGGGGAGCTGTTTTTT
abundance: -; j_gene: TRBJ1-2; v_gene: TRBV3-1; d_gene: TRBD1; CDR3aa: CASSQEGGQGSYGYTF; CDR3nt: TGTGCCAGCAGCCAAGAGGGCGGACAGGGGAGCTATGGCTACACCTTC
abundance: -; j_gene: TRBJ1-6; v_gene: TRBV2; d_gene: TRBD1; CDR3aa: CASALGTVNSPLHF; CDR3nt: TGTGCCAGCGCCCTTGGGACAGTTAATTCACCCCTCCACTTT
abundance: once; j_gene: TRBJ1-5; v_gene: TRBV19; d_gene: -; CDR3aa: CASSPPRLSNQPQHF; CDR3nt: TGTGCCAGTAGTCCACCCCGGTTAAGCAATCAGCCCCAGCATTTT
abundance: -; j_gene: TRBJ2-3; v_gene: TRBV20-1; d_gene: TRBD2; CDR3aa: CSDLGGSTDKQYF; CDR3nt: TGCAGTGACCTGGGGGGGAGCACAGATAAGCAGTATTTT
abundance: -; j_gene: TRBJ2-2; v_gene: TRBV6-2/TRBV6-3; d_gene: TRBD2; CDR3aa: CASKEVAGGLARELFF; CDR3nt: TGTGCCAGCAAGGAAGTAGCGGGAGGATTGGCGAGGGAGCTGTTTTTT
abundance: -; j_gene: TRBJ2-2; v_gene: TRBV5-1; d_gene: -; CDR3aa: CASSRTDTTGELFF; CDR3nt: TGCGCCAGCAGCCGGACAGATACCACCGGGGAGCTGTTTTTT
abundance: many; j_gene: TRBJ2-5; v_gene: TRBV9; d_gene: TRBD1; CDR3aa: CASSVGTAAEETQYF; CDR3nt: TGTGCCAGCAGCGTGGGGACAGCTGCAGAAGAGACCCAGTACTTC
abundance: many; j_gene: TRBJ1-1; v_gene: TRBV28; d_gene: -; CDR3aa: CASSSTGFGAEAFF; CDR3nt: TGTGCCAGCAGTTCTACAGGGTTCGGGGCTGAAGCTTTCTTT
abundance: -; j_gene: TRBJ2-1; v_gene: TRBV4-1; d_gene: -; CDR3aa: CASSQDPRQPWQFF; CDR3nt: TGCGCCAGCAGCCAAGATCCTCGGCAACCTTGGCAGTTCTTC
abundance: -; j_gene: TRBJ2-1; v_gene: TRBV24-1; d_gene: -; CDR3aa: CAPYGHDHPSSYNEQFF; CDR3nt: TGTGCCCCATATGGACATGATCATCCAAGCTCCTACAATGAGCAGTTCTTC
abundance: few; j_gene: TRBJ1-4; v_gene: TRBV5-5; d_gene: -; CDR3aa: CASSSGRPRSNEKLFF; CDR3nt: TGTGCCAGCAGCTCCGGCCGACCGAGAAGTAATGAAAAACTGTTTTTT
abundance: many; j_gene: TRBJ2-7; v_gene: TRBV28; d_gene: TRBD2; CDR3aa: CASRRLTSGMLYEQYF; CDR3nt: TGTGCCAGCAGGCGCCTGACTAGCGGGATGCTTTACGAGCAGTACTTC
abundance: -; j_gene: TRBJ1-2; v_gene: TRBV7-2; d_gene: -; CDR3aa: CTSIVSTGQHYVYTF; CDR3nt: TGTACCAGCATAGTGTCTACGGGACAACACTATGTCTACACCTTC
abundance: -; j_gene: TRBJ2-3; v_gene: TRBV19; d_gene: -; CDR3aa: CASSIRSSTDTQYF; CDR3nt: TGTGCCAGTAGTATTAGGAGCAGCACAGATACGCAGTATTTT
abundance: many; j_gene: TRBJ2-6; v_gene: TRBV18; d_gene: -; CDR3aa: CASSSGAGANVLTF; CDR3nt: TGTGCCAGCTCATCGGGAGCTGGAGCCAACGTCCTGACTTTC
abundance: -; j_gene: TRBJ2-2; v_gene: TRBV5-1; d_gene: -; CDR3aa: CASSPTRGNTGELFF; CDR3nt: TGCGCCAGCAGCCCAACTAGGGGGAACACCGGGGAGCTGTTTTTT
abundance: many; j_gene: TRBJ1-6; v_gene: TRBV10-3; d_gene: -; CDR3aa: CAISESPGGGSPLHF; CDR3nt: TGTGCCATCAGTGAGTCGCCCGGGGGGGGTTCACCCCTCCACTTT
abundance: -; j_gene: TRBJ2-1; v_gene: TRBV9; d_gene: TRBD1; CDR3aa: CASSSGQGWYNEQFF; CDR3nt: TGTGCCAGCAGCTCGGGACAGGGGTGGTACAATGAGCAGTTCTTC
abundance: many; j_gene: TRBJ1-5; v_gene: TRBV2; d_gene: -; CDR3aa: CASSADNQPQHF; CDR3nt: TGTGCCAGCAGTGCAGACAATCAGCCCCAGCATTTT
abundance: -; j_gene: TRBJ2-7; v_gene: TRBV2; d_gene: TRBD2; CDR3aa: CASIDPAGRYEQYF; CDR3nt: TGTGCCAGCATTGACCCAGCGGGACGTTACGAGCAGTACTTC
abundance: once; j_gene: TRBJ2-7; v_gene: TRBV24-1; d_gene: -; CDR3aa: CATSDLSGGEQYF; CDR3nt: TGTGCCACCAGTGATTTAAGTGGGGGAGAGCAGTACTTC